This is a list of T cell receptor beta chains from one sample in a study of T cell responses to AZD1222 COVID-19 vaccine. TCRdb keeps only in-frame clones here, not all; method: immunoSEQ multiplex PCR. The sample includes more than 110,000 clones, roughly 92% of them seen just once. This sample comprised peripheral blood, obtained on day 0 of AZD1222 vaccination. The receptor source for this set is an adult in good health. CDR3s include the opening cysteine and the closing phenylalanine or tryptophan. D genes are given only for firm matches. Expanded clones get a size class; other rows say once, few or many, or leave the size out.

V: TRBV19; D: TRBD1; length: 13; J: TRBJ2-7; size: .; DNA: TGTGCCAGTAGTATGGGACAGCACTACGAGCAGTACTTC; CDR3: CASSMGQHYEQYF
V: TRBV2; D: TRBD1; length: 15; J: TRBJ2-1; size: .; DNA: TGTGCCAGCAGATCCGGGACAGGGGTCTACAATGAGCAGTTCTTC; CDR3: CASRSGTGVYNEQFF
V: TRBV28; D: .; length: 17; J: TRBJ1-5; size: .; DNA: TGTGCCAGCAGTTTCCAGGGAAGGGGATATAGCAATCAGCCCCAGCATTTT; CDR3: CASSFQGRGYSNQPQHF
V: TRBV19; D: .; length: 15; J: TRBJ1-2; size: .; DNA: TGTGCCAGTAGTAAGGCAGTTCTTGCTAACTATGGCTACACCTTC; CDR3: CASSKAVLANYGYTF
V: TRBV3-1/TRBV3-2; D: .; length: 17; J: TRBJ2-2; size: .; DNA: TGTGCCAGCAGCCTAAGTACTCGGATCACGGGTGTCGGGGAGCTGTTTTTT; CDR3: CASSLSTRITGVGELFF
V: TRBV24-1; D: .; length: 13; J: TRBJ2-5; size: .; DNA: TGTGCCACCAGTGACCTCCGGGGAGAGACCCAGTACTTC; CDR3: CATSDLRGETQYF
V: TRBV5-6; D: .; length: 17; J: TRBJ2-3; size: .; DNA: TGTGCCAGCAGCGCCTTAAAGGGCGGCAAGGGTAGAGATACGCAGTATTTT; CDR3: CASSALKGGKGRDTQYF
V: TRBV6-6; D: .; length: 15; J: TRBJ2-5; size: once; DNA: TGTGCCAGCAGTCAAACCTCAGGGCCCCAAGAGACCCAGTACTTC; CDR3: CASSQTSGPQETQYF
V: TRBV5-1; D: .; length: 13; J: TRBJ1-1; size: .; DNA: TGCGCCAGCAGCCCCGGACTGGGGACAGAAGCTTTCTTT; CDR3: CASSPGLGTEAFF
V: TRBV3-1/TRBV3-2; D: TRBD2; length: 20; J: TRBJ2-3; size: .; DNA: TGTGCCAGCAGCCAATATATAACTAGCGGGGAGTTCCTCCTCACAGATACGCAGTATTTT; CDR3: CASSQYITSGEFLLTDTQYF
V: TRBV2; D: TRBD1; length: 16; J: TRBJ2-1; size: once; DNA: TGTGCCAGCAGTTTTGAACCGGGACAGGTGGCCAATGAGCAGTTCTTC; CDR3: CASSFEPGQVANEQFF
V: TRBV2; D: .; length: 14; J: TRBJ1-4; size: .; DNA: TGTGCCAGCAGTGAATCTGAGCCTAATGAAAAACTGTTTTTT; CDR3: CASSESEPNEKLFF
V: TRBV9; D: .; length: 17; J: TRBJ1-6; size: .; DNA: TGTGCCAGCAGCGTCGATATAGGACAGAACTATAATTCACCCCTCCACTTT; CDR3: CASSVDIGQNYNSPLHF
V: TRBV9; D: .; length: 14; J: TRBJ1-1; size: .; DNA: TGTGCCAGCAGCGTAGTGGGTTGGAACACTGAAGCTTTCTTT; CDR3: CASSVVGWNTEAFF
V: TRBV5-1; D: TRBD2; length: 14; J: TRBJ2-5; size: .; DNA: TGCGCCAGCAGCTTGCCCAGCGGGGCGGAGACCCAGTACTTC; CDR3: CASSLPSGAETQYF
V: TRBV5-1; D: TRBD1; length: 16; J: TRBJ1-4; size: .; DNA: TGCGCCAGCAGCATACTAGGACAGGGTATTAATGAAAAACTGTTTTTT; CDR3: CASSILGQGINEKLFF
V: TRBV4-2; D: .; length: 14; J: TRBJ1-4; size: .; DNA: TGTGCCAGCAGCCAAGAGGGGGATACGGAAAAACTGTTTTTT; CDR3: CASSQEGDTEKLFF
V: TRBV7-2; D: TRBD2; length: 15; J: TRBJ2-2; size: .; DNA: TGTGCCAGCAGCAAAATAGCGGGGTACACCGGGGAGCTGTTTTTT; CDR3: CASSKIAGYTGELFF
V: TRBV5-1; D: TRBD2; length: 14; J: TRBJ2-1; size: .; DNA: TGCGCCAGCAGCTTGGCGTCTAGCGGGGGGGTGCAGTTCTTC; CDR3: CASSLASSGGVQFF
V: TRBV6-4; D: TRBD1; length: 14; J: TRBJ1-1; size: .; DNA: TGTGCCAGCAGTGAAACAGGGGGGAAGACTGAAGCTTTCTTT; CDR3: CASSETGGKTEAFF
V: TRBV28; D: .; length: 15; J: TRBJ1-3; size: .; DNA: TGTGCCAGCAGTTCCCCCCAGGCCTCTGGAAACACCATATATTTT; CDR3: CASSSPQASGNTIYF
V: TRBV6-6; D: TRBD1; length: 16; J: TRBJ1-4; size: .; DNA: TGTGCCAGCAGCTACCCCCCAGGGGGACTTAATGAAAAACTGTTTTTT; CDR3: CASSYPPGGLNEKLFF
V: TRBV5-1; D: .; length: 16; J: TRBJ1-1; size: few; DNA: TGCGCCAGCAGCTTGGATTACAGGGAAGGGGGCACTGAAGCTTTCTTT; CDR3: CASSLDYREGGTEAFF
V: TRBV7-2; D: .; length: 15; J: TRBJ1-5; size: .; DNA: TGTGCCAGCAGCTTAGAGGTCCGGGACAATCAGCCCCAGCATTTT; CDR3: CASSLEVRDNQPQHF
V: TRBV3-1/TRBV3-2; D: TRBD1; length: 16; J: TRBJ2-5; size: .; DNA: TGTGCCAGCAGCCGTTCCCTAGACAGGGACCAAGAGACCCAGTACTTC; CDR3: CASSRSLDRDQETQYF
V: TRBV28; D: .; length: 15; J: TRBJ1-2; size: once; DNA: TGTGCCAGCAGTTTTTCTCCGGGGCGTAGCTATGGCTACACCTTC; CDR3: CASSFSPGRSYGYTF
V: TRBV18; D: TRBD1; length: 14; J: TRBJ2-5; size: .; DNA: TGTGCCAGCTCACCACTACAGGGGCAAGAGACCCAGTACTTC; CDR3: CASSPLQGQETQYF
V: TRBV28; D: TRBD1; length: 14; J: TRBJ2-2; size: .; DNA: TGTGCCAGCGACAGGGGGCAAGATGACGGGGAGCTGTTTTTT; CDR3: CASDRGQDDGELFF
V: TRBV28; D: TRBD1; length: 14; J: TRBJ2-7; size: .; DNA: TGTGCCAGCAGTTTAGGGACAGGGCAATACGAGCAGTACTTC; CDR3: CASSLGTGQYEQYF
V: TRBV6-5; D: .; length: 13; J: TRBJ2-3; size: .; DNA: TGTGCCAGCAGGGATTTTGTCACAGATACGCAGTATTTT; CDR3: CASRDFVTDTQYF
V: TRBV7-2; D: .; length: 15; J: TRBJ2-7; size: once; DNA: TGTGCCAGCAGCTTAGGGGGGGCAATGTGGGACGAGCAGTACTTC; CDR3: CASSLGGAMWDEQYF
V: TRBV28; D: .; length: 13; J: TRBJ2-7; size: .; DNA: TGTGCCAGCAACCCGGAGGGGGTTTCTGGGCAGTACTTC; CDR3: CASNPEGVSGQYF
V: TRBV27; D: .; length: 14; J: TRBJ2-1; size: .; DNA: TGTGCCAGCAGTCCCTGGCTAGCTGTCAATGAGCAGTTCTTC; CDR3: CASSPWLAVNEQFF